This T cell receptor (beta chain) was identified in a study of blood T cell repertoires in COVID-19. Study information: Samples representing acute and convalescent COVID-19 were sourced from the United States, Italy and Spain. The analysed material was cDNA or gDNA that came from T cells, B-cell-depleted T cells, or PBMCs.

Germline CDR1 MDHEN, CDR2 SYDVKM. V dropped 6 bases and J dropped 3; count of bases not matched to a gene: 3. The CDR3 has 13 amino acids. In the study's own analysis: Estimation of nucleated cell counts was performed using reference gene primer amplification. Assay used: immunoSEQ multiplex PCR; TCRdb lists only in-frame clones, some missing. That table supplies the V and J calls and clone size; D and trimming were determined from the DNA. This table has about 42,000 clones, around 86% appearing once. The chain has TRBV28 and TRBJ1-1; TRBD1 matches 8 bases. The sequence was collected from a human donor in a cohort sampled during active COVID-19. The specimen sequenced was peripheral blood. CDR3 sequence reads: CASRLQGDTEAFF. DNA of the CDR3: TGTGCCAGCAGGCTACAGGGGGACACTGAAGCTTTCTTT.